A single sample is the source of the 16 T cell receptor beta chains below, sequenced in a study of cytomegalovirus exposure and HLA in healthy donors. 13 Jbeta primers and 60 Vbeta primers were used for the PCR. Here immunoSEQ multiplex PCR was the method, and the copy in TCRdb shows in-frame clones only, minus some. The sample contains 40,000 to 55,000 clones, 77% of which appear only once. Sequenced sample: PBMCs. Receptor source: a woman between 40 and 50 years old in good health and CMV-seropositive.

This chain joins TRBV25-1 and TRBJ1-1; TRBD1 is a possible D gene (5 bases). Germline CDR1 is MGHDK and CDR2 is SYGVNS. V lost 1 base and J 5 bases, leaving 14 bases between the germline ends. CDR3 size: 15 residues. This CDR3 reads CASSEFGAGKTEAFF. CDR3 bases: TGTGCCAGCAGTGAATTTGGGGCAGGGAAGACTGAAGCTTTCTTT. The full variable domain, completed using reference TRBV25-1 and TRBJ1-1, is EADIYQTPRYLVIGTGKKITLECSQTMGHDKMYWYQQDPGMELHLIHYSYGVNSTEKGDLSSESTVSRIRTEHFPLTLESARPSHTSQYLCASSEFGAGKTEAFFGQGTRLTVV.

The V call is TRBV4-2, the J call TRBJ2-2; 13 bases are a match to TRBD2. The V gene's germline CDR1 is LGHNA and CDR2 YNFKEQ. The CDR3 extends over 17 amino acids. Trimming cost V 4 bases and J 7 bases; bases outside gene matches: 9. The CDR3 DNA reads TGTGCCAGCAGCCGAGGACTAGCGGGGGATTCTGTCGGGGAGCTGTTTTTT. It yields the protein CASSRGLAGDSVGELFF.

The chain combines TRBV11-2 with TRBJ2-3; 8 positions agree with TRBD1. Germline assignment: CDR1 SGHAT and CDR2 FQNNGV. V gave up 5 bases and J gave up 1 base; unmatched junction bases: 11. The length of the CDR3 is 17 residues. This chain's CDR3 is CASSRSNRGQGTDTQYF. DNA of the CDR3: TGTGCCAGCAGCCGTAGTAACCGGGGACAGGGCACAGATACGCAGTATTTT. The entire variable domain, with the rest obtained from reference TRBV11-2 and TRBJ2-3, is as follows: EAGVAQSPRYKIIEKRQSVAFWCNPISGHATLYWYQQILGQGPKLLIQFQNNGVVDDSQLPKDRFSAERLKGVDSTLKIQPAKLEDSAVYLCASSRSNRGQGTDTQYFGPGTRLTVL.

The chain has TRBV9 and TRBJ2-2; 11 bases agree with TRBD2. The trim removed 2 bases at V and 7 bases at J, leaving 7 bases unmatched. The CDR3 loop spans 16 amino acids. Germline assignment: CDR1 SGDLS and CDR2 YYNGEE. The CDR3: CASSVISGGADGELFF. The CDR3 nucleotides are TGTGCCAGCAGCGTCATTAGCGGGGGGGCGGACGGGGAGCTGTTTTTT. The full variable domain, its missing parts supplied by reference TRBV9 and TRBJ2-2, is DSGVTQTPKHLITATGQRVTLRCSPRSGDLSVYWYQQSLDQGLQFLIQYYNGEERAKGNILERFSAQQFPDLHSELNLSSLELGDSALYFCASSVISGGADGELFFGEGSRLTVL.

CDR3 DNA sequence: TGCAGCGTTGAAAAAGTTGGGCCCGAGGGTGGGCAGTTCTTC. Amino acids: CSVEKVGPEGGQFF. This chain links TRBV29-1 with TRBJ2-1, with D perhaps TRBD2 (5 bases). Germline values: CDR1 SQVTM, CDR2 ANQGSEA. This CDR3 has 14 residues. Deletions cut 2 bases from V and 12 bases from J, with 20 bases between.

This clone was observed a few times. The chain links TRBV7-9 to TRBJ2-7, with D uncertain. Germline CDR1 is SEHNR and CDR2 is FQNEAQ (reference sequence). V lost 3 bases and J lost 0, with 3 bases in between. The length of the CDR3 is 12 residues. This CDR3 is CASSFVSYEQYF. The CDR3, as DNA: TGTGCCAGCAGCTTCGTCTCCTACGAGCAGTACTTC.

The chain employs TRBV7-2 and TRBJ2-7; tentatively, D is TRBD2 (5 bases). Germline V CDR1 and CDR2: SGHTA, FQGNSA. V lost 7 bases and J 7 bases, leaving 23 bases between the germline ends. This CDR3 has 15 amino acids. CDR3 nucleotides: TGTGCCAGCACCCCTTACCTCTTAGAGGACTCTGAGCAGTACTTC. Protein: CASTPYLLEDSEQYF.

This rearrangement joins TRBV29-1 to TRBJ1-4, with a possible D match to TRBD1 (6 bases). Looked up from germline, CDR1 is SQVTM and CDR2 is ANQGSEA. This CDR3 is built from 15 residues. V was shortened by 7 bases and J by 2 bases, with 17 bases between the two germline ends. The CDR3 loop reads CSANRDEGTNEKLFF. Written as DNA, the CDR3 is TGCAGCGCCAACAGGGATGAGGGGACTAATGAAAAACTGTTTTTT.

The rearrangement uses TRBV4-1 and TRBJ2-5, with D possibly being TRBD1 (7 bases). V shed 3 bases and J shed 2 bases, with 16 bases lying between them. The CDR3 spans 16 residues. Germline V gene data show CDR1 as MGHRA and CDR2 as YSYEKL. CDR3 DNA: TGCGCCAGCAGCCACCCACCACAGGGGAGGCAAGAGACCCAGTACTTC. Its translation: CASSHPPQGRQETQYF.

The chain is built from TRBV30 and TRBJ1-6; 9 nucleotides line up with TRBD1. The junction had 5 bases not matched to a gene; V was cut back by 3 bases and J by 14 bases. Looked up from germline, CDR1 is GTSNPN and CDR2 is SVGIG (reference sequence). There are 12 residues in the CDR3. In DNA form, the CDR3 reads TGTGCCTGGAGACAGGGGGCTGGGTCCCTCCACTTT. It translates to CAWRQGAGSLHF.

CDR3 residues: CSVQGSAYEQYF. As DNA, the CDR3 is TGCAGCGTCCAGGGAAGTGCCTACGAGCAGTACTTC. The V call is TRBV29-1, the J call TRBJ2-5; D is perhaps TRBD1 (5 bases). Matching the DNA end better, TRBJ2-7 makes the J call doubtful. The germline gives CDR1 SQVTM, CDR2 ANQGSEA. There are 12 residues in the CDR3.

The chain recombines TRBV5-1 with TRBJ2-5, with 10 bases aligning to TRBD1. V dropped 4 bases and J dropped 0; count of bases not matched to a gene: 12. Germline V lookup: CDR1 SGHRS, CDR2 YFSETQ. The CDR3 is 18 residues long. The CDR3 loop is CASSHTGGDRGYQETQYF. The DNA of the CDR3 is TGCGCCAGCAGCCATACGGGGGGGGACAGGGGATACCAAGAGACCCAGTACTTC.

The rearrangement joins TRBV25-1 to TRBJ1-2; 9 bases are shared with TRBD1. CDR1 is MGHDK and CDR2 is SYGVNS in the germline V gene. The CDR3 contains 16 residues. Trimming took 4 bases from V and 5 from J; bases not matched to a gene: 11. CDR3 nucleotide sequence: TGTGCCAGCAGTGCCTCCGGGACAGGGATGTTTTATGGCTACACCTTC. Protein sequence: CASSASGTGMFYGYTF.

The chain is built from TRBV19 and TRBJ2-4; 10 positions agree with TRBD1. The CDR3 covers 14 residues. V was pared by 9 bases and J by 4 bases, with 6 bases of the junction left unmatched. The germline V gene has CDR1 LNHDA and CDR2 SQIVND (reference sequence). This CDR3 reads CASGGDRGKNIQYF. The CDR3 nucleotides are TGTGCCAGCGGGGGGGACAGGGGTAAAAACATTCAGTACTTC.

This chain joins TRBV30 and TRBJ2-3; 7 bases are shared with TRBD1. Germline CDR1 is GTSNPN and CDR2 is SVGIG (reference sequence). Unmatched junction bases numbered 7, after V lost 1 base and J lost 0 bases. CDR3 size: 16 residues. The DNA for the CDR3 is TGTGCCTGGAGTGCGGGGACAGCTCGTAGCACAGATACGCAGTATTTT. It yields the protein CAWSAGTARSTDTQYF.

This sequence joins TRBV9 and TRBJ2-1; no definite D call. Trimming left V 0 bases short and J 6 bases short, with 13 bases between. This CDR3 is built from 15 residues. Germline assignment: CDR1 SGDLS and CDR2 YYNGEE. The CDR3 spells CASSVVPEKSNEQFF. Written as DNA, the CDR3 is TGTGCCAGCAGCGTAGTTCCGGAGAAGAGCAATGAGCAGTTCTTC.